This T cell receptor beta chain was identified in a study of T cell repertoires in cytomegalovirus infection. Study at large: TCR beta signatures that were public indicated CMV infection and matching HLA type. General study results and limits: Clonotype analysis showed dominance of the ex vivo response by HLA-C-restricted CMV-specific TCR beta clonotypes.

Each CDR3 protein gets one entry after TCRdb re-called the reads with MiXCR. The sample comprises approximately 910,000 distinct CDR3 sequences, 25% to 40% of which are singletons, and around an eighth rests with the top ten. About this clonotype: Its cognate antigen is unknown.

Trimming shortened V by 3 bases and J by 6 bases, and 12 bases separated the two germline ends. Germline CDR1 reads MDHEN; CDR2 reads SYDVKM. CDR3 length: 13 amino acids. This chain joins TRBV28 and TRBJ2-7, with D perhaps matching TRBD1 or TRBD2 (5 bases each). The source was cultured CD8+ T cells from PBMCs, collected from culture after CMV antigen stimulation. The TCR comes from a human donor in good health (CMV status not recorded). Some clones in this sample may be carry-over from other donors' samples. The DNA for the CDR3 is TGTGCCAGCAGTTTCCCCGGGGCCGTCGAGCAGTACGTC. As protein: CASSFPGAVEQYV.